The clone carrying this TCR beta chain showed up just once. Its antigen is unidentified. These data are taken from a study of cytomegalovirus exposure and HLA in healthy donors. Study-wide points: V- and J-gene trimming of TCR beta was linked (in a later analysis) to a missense DCLRE1C variant.

CDR3 length equals 12 residues. CDR1 and CDR2 from the germline V gene are MGHRA and YSYEKL. Between the trimmed V and J ends, which lost 2 bases and 12 bases, there was a span of 11 bases. The PCR was carried out with 60 Vbeta primers and 13 Jbeta primers. The data were produced by immunoSEQ multiplex PCR, yet TCRdb's version contains in-frame clones alone and is incomplete. The data show roughly 190,000 clones, about four fifths seen once. The chain is built from TRBV4-1 and TRBJ1-5; D is possibly TRBD1 (6 bases). This clonotype originated in a female donor in good health and CMV-seronegative. The sequencing input was PBMCs. CDR3 nucleotides: TGCGCCAGCAGCCAACCCAGGGGCGTCCAGCATTTT. It yields the protein CASSQPRGVQHF.